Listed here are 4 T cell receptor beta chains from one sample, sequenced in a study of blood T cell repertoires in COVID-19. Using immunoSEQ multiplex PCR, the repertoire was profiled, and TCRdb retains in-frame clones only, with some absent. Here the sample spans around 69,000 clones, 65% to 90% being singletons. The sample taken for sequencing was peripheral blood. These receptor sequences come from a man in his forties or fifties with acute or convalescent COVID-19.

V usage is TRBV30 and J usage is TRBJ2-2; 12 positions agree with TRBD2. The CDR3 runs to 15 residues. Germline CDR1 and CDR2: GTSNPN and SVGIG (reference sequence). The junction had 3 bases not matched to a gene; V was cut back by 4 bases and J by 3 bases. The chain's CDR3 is CAWTSGGADTGELFF. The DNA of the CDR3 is TGTGCCTGGACTAGCGGGGGGGCCGACACCGGGGAGCTGTTTTTT.

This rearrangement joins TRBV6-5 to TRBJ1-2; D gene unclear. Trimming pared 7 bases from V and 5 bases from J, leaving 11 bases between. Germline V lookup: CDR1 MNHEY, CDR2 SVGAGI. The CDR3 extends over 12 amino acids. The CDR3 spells CASTKAGYGYTF. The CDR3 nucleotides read TGTGCCAGCACTAAGGCAGGATATGGCTACACCTTC.

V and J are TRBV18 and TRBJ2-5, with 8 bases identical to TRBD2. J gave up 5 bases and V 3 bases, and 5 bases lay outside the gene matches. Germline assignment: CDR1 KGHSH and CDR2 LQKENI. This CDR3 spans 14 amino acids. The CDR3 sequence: CASSPRTSLETQYF. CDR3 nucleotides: TGTGCCAGCTCACCCCGGACTAGCCTGGAGACCCAGTACTTC.

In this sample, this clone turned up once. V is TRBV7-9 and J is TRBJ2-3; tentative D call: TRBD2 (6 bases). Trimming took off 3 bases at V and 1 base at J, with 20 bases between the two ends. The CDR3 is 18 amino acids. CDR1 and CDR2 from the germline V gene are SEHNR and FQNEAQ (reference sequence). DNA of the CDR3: TGTGCCAGCAGCTTGGGTTGGGAGGAAGGCGGGCGCACAGATACGCAGTATTTT. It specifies CASSLGWEEGGRTDTQYF.